Listed below are T cell receptor beta chains from one sample, sequenced in a study of blood T cell repertoires in COVID-19. Clones were read by immunoSEQ multiplex PCR, and TCRdb kept only the in-frame ones, dropping some. The sample records about 490,000 clones, 80% to 90% being singletons. Sample: peripheral blood. Source of these receptors: a human donor in a cohort sampled during active COVID-19. The CDR3 runs from the conserved cysteine through the conserved F or W. The order of the fields is J gene, V gene, clone size, D gene, CDR3 DNA, CDR3 protein. D genes are given only for firm matches. Size values are once, few and many counts, or a class for expanded clones, and some rows have none.

j_call: TRBJ1-5
v_call: TRBV30
clone_size: -
d_call: TRBD1
cdr3_nt: TGTGCCTGGAGCCGGGACAGGGGCGGCAATCAGCCCCAGCATTTT
cdr3_aa: CAWSRDRGGNQPQHF

j_call: TRBJ1-2
v_call: TRBV5-4
clone_size: once
d_call: TRBD1
cdr3_nt: TGTGCCAGCAGCTTCAGGCAGGGGGGAGACTATGGCTACACCTTC
cdr3_aa: CASSFRQGGDYGYTF

j_call: TRBJ2-5
v_call: TRBV29-1
clone_size: -
d_call: -
cdr3_nt: TGCAGTGTGGTGGGGCTTGGGGAGACCCAGTACTTC
cdr3_aa: CSVVGLGETQYF

j_call: TRBJ1-1
v_call: TRBV28
clone_size: -
d_call: TRBD1
cdr3_nt: TGTGCCAGCAGTTACCCGGGACAGGCTGAAGCTTTCTTT
cdr3_aa: CASSYPGQAEAFF

j_call: TRBJ1-1
v_call: TRBV29-1
clone_size: few
d_call: TRBD1
cdr3_nt: TGCAGCGTCGGGGGACAGGGGGCTTATCTGAACACTGAAGCTTTCTTT
cdr3_aa: CSVGGQGAYLNTEAFF

j_call: TRBJ2-5
v_call: TRBV6-5
clone_size: -
d_call: -
cdr3_nt: TGTGCCAGCAGCAACCCCGCCCGGGAGACCCAGTACTTC
cdr3_aa: CASSNPARETQYF

j_call: TRBJ1-2
v_call: TRBV18
clone_size: -
d_call: -
cdr3_nt: TGTGCCAGCTCAGTGGACATGGCGGACTATGGCTACACCTTC
cdr3_aa: CASSVDMADYGYTF

j_call: TRBJ2-1
v_call: TRBV7-9
clone_size: -
d_call: -
cdr3_nt: TGTGCCAGCAGCCCTCCAACAGTCTCCTACAATGAGCAGTTCTTC
cdr3_aa: CASSPPTVSYNEQFF

j_call: TRBJ2-1
v_call: TRBV19
clone_size: -
d_call: -
cdr3_nt: TGTGCCAGTAGTCCCCGCGCCTCGGGGTACAATGAGCAGTTCTTC
cdr3_aa: CASSPRASGYNEQFF

j_call: TRBJ2-2
v_call: TRBV28
clone_size: -
d_call: -
cdr3_nt: TGTGCCAGCAGTTCCTCCAGGGGAAGCGGGATGGCGGCCGGGGAGCTGTTTTTT
cdr3_aa: CASSSSRGSGMAAGELFF

j_call: TRBJ2-3
v_call: TRBV7-9
clone_size: -
d_call: TRBD1
cdr3_nt: TGTGCCAGCAGCTCCCACAGGGGACAGCTCTCCACAGATACGCAGTATTTT
cdr3_aa: CASSSHRGQLSTDTQYF

j_call: TRBJ2-3
v_call: TRBV19
clone_size: -
d_call: TRBD1
cdr3_nt: TGTGCCAGTAGTATAGACCGGGACAGGGTCCCAGATACGCAGTATTTT
cdr3_aa: CASSIDRDRVPDTQYF

j_call: TRBJ1-1
v_call: TRBV5-1
clone_size: many
d_call: -
cdr3_nt: TGCGCCAGCAGCTTGGAGCAGAACACTGAAGCTTTCTTT
cdr3_aa: CASSLEQNTEAFF

j_call: TRBJ1-2
v_call: TRBV9
clone_size: -
d_call: -
cdr3_nt: TGTGCCAGCAGCTTAGCCGTCGAACCGGGCTATGGCTACACCTTC
cdr3_aa: CASSLAVEPGYGYTF

j_call: TRBJ2-1
v_call: TRBV4-3
clone_size: -
d_call: -
cdr3_nt: TGCGCCAGCAGTGAAGCGGGCCGTAGCTCCTACAATGAGCAGTTCTTC
cdr3_aa: CASSEAGRSSYNEQFF

j_call: TRBJ2-5
v_call: TRBV10-3
clone_size: -
d_call: -
cdr3_nt: TGTGCCATCCCCGGTGGAGGGCGCAAAGAGACCCAGTACTTC
cdr3_aa: CAIPGGGRKETQYF

j_call: TRBJ1-1
v_call: TRBV9
clone_size: -
d_call: -
cdr3_nt: TGTGCCAGCAGCGGATCACAGGGCCTGAACACTGAAGCTTTCTTT
cdr3_aa: CASSGSQGLNTEAFF

j_call: TRBJ2-3
v_call: TRBV5-1
clone_size: -
d_call: TRBD2
cdr3_nt: TGCGCCAGCAGCGATCCGACTAGCGGGAGTGCAGATACGCAGTATTTT
cdr3_aa: CASSDPTSGSADTQYF

j_call: TRBJ2-1
v_call: TRBV6-2/TRBV6-3
clone_size: -
d_call: TRBD2
cdr3_nt: TGTGCCAGCAGTGACCGAACTAGCGGGAGTTTTAATGAGCAGTTCTTC
cdr3_aa: CASSDRTSGSFNEQFF

j_call: TRBJ2-1
v_call: TRBV9
clone_size: once
d_call: TRBD2
cdr3_nt: TGTGCCAGCAGCGTAGAAGGGCGGGGGTCCTACAATGAGCAGTTCTTC
cdr3_aa: CASSVEGRGSYNEQFF

j_call: TRBJ2-1
v_call: TRBV29-1
clone_size: -
d_call: TRBD2
cdr3_nt: TGCAGCGTTGACCGACTAGCGGGGGACAATGAGCAGTTCTTC
cdr3_aa: CSVDRLAGDNEQFF

j_call: TRBJ2-1
v_call: TRBV7-2
clone_size: -
d_call: TRBD1
cdr3_nt: TGTGCCAGCAGCTCTTGGACAGGGGTCACAAATGAGCAGTTCTTC
cdr3_aa: CASSSWTGVTNEQFF

j_call: TRBJ1-3
v_call: TRBV5-1
clone_size: -
d_call: TRBD1
cdr3_nt: TGCGCCAGCAGCACCGGACAGGGGAGCTCTGGAAACACCATATATTTT
cdr3_aa: CASSTGQGSSGNTIYF

j_call: TRBJ1-2
v_call: TRBV10-3
clone_size: -
d_call: TRBD1
cdr3_nt: TGTGCCATCAGGGCGGGACAGAACCTTTATGGCTACACCTTC
cdr3_aa: CAIRAGQNLYGYTF

j_call: TRBJ1-1
v_call: TRBV27
clone_size: few
d_call: TRBD1
cdr3_nt: TGTGCCAGCATCCAACAGGGGGCACAGAACACTGAAGCTTTCTTT
cdr3_aa: CASIQQGAQNTEAFF

j_call: TRBJ2-5
v_call: TRBV21-1
clone_size: -
d_call: -
cdr3_nt: TGTGCCAGAGTCCAGGGGAGTGGGGAGACCCAGTACTTC
cdr3_aa: CARVQGSGETQYF

j_call: TRBJ2-2
v_call: TRBV6-5
clone_size: -
d_call: -
cdr3_nt: TGTGCCAGCAGTTACTCGATACCGAGAAACACCGGGGAGCTGTTTTTT
cdr3_aa: CASSYSIPRNTGELFF

j_call: TRBJ2-7
v_call: TRBV5-1
clone_size: -
d_call: TRBD1
cdr3_nt: TGCGCCAGCAGCTTGGCCGGGACAGGGACGGAGCAGTACTTC
cdr3_aa: CASSLAGTGTEQYF

j_call: TRBJ2-7
v_call: TRBV5-1
clone_size: -
d_call: TRBD1
cdr3_nt: TGCGCCAGTGGACAGGGTCAATCCTACGAGCAGTACTTC
cdr3_aa: CASGQGQSYEQYF

j_call: TRBJ2-3
v_call: TRBV15
clone_size: -
d_call: -
cdr3_nt: TGTGCCACCAGCAGAGATCTTTTGGTGGAGGATACGCAGTATTTT
cdr3_aa: CATSRDLLVEDTQYF

j_call: TRBJ1-5
v_call: TRBV2
clone_size: -
d_call: -
cdr3_nt: TGTGCCAGCAGTAAAGAGACAAGAACTTTTAGCAATCAGCCCCAGCATTTT
cdr3_aa: CASSKETRTFSNQPQHF

j_call: TRBJ2-1
v_call: TRBV30
clone_size: -
d_call: -
cdr3_nt: TGTGCCTGGAGTCCCGGGGGACTCGGTCGGAATGAGCAGTTCTTC
cdr3_aa: CAWSPGGLGRNEQFF

j_call: TRBJ2-7
v_call: TRBV5-1
clone_size: -
d_call: -
cdr3_nt: TGCGCCAGCAGCTTGGACAGGGAGACAGACGAGCAGTACTTC
cdr3_aa: CASSLDRETDEQYF

j_call: TRBJ1-2
v_call: TRBV7-2
clone_size: -
d_call: TRBD1
cdr3_nt: TGTGCCAGCAGCGGGACAGCTTCCTATGGCTACACCTTC
cdr3_aa: CASSGTASYGYTF

j_call: TRBJ2-5
v_call: TRBV25-1
clone_size: -
d_call: -
cdr3_nt: TGTGCCAGCAGTGAACTGGGCCTACAAGAGACCCAGTACTTC
cdr3_aa: CASSELGLQETQYF

j_call: TRBJ1-3
v_call: TRBV5-4
clone_size: -
d_call: -
cdr3_nt: TGTGCCAGCAGCTTGGGGTCGGGCTCTGGAAACACCATATATTTT
cdr3_aa: CASSLGSGSGNTIYF

j_call: TRBJ2-1
v_call: TRBV6-5
clone_size: once
d_call: TRBD2
cdr3_nt: TGTGCCAGCAGTAGGGGCCAGCTAGCGGGGGGTGAGCAGTTCTTC
cdr3_aa: CASSRGQLAGGEQFF

j_call: TRBJ2-7
v_call: TRBV13
clone_size: -
d_call: -
cdr3_nt: TGTGCCAGCAGCTTGGGGGGAACCTACGAGCAGTACTTC
cdr3_aa: CASSLGGTYEQYF

j_call: TRBJ2-3
v_call: TRBV28
clone_size: -
d_call: TRBD2
cdr3_nt: TGTGCCAGCACCGACGGGGGAGGGAACGCAGATACGCAGTATTTT
cdr3_aa: CASTDGGGNADTQYF

j_call: TRBJ1-5
v_call: TRBV19
clone_size: once
d_call: -
cdr3_nt: TGTGCCAGTAGTATAAGGGGATCAAATCAGCCCCAGCATTTT
cdr3_aa: CASSIRGSNQPQHF

j_call: TRBJ2-5
v_call: TRBV19
clone_size: -
d_call: -
cdr3_nt: TGTGCCAGTAGTATGGCGGGGTTCCCTTTGACCCAGTACTTC
cdr3_aa: CASSMAGFPLTQYF

j_call: TRBJ2-1
v_call: TRBV30
clone_size: -
d_call: TRBD2
cdr3_nt: TGTGCCTGCAAGCGGGAGGCCCTGGCGGAGCAGTTCTTC
cdr3_aa: CACKREALAEQFF

j_call: TRBJ2-7
v_call: TRBV3-1/TRBV3-2
clone_size: -
d_call: -
cdr3_nt: TGTGCCAGCAGCCAAGGGGGGGGGCCCCGAGGGGGCGAGCAGTACTTC
cdr3_aa: CASSQGGGPRGGEQYF

j_call: TRBJ2-7
v_call: TRBV7-2
clone_size: -
d_call: TRBD2
cdr3_nt: TGTGCCAGCAGCTCGACTAGCGGGGTGACCTACGAGCAGTACTTC
cdr3_aa: CASSSTSGVTYEQYF

j_call: TRBJ1-1
v_call: TRBV12-5
clone_size: -
d_call: -
cdr3_nt: TGTGCTAGTGGTTTGGTACTTGTCAGGGGCGAAAACACTGAAGCTTTCTTT
cdr3_aa: CASGLVLVRGENTEAFF

j_call: TRBJ1-5
v_call: TRBV10-3
clone_size: -
d_call: -
cdr3_nt: TGTGCCATCACAGGTGATGGCAATCAGCCCCAGCATTTT
cdr3_aa: CAITGDGNQPQHF

j_call: TRBJ2-7
v_call: TRBV7-2
clone_size: -
d_call: TRBD1
cdr3_nt: TGTGCCAGCAGTCGTGACAGGGGCCTCTCCTACGAGCAGTACTTC
cdr3_aa: CASSRDRGLSYEQYF

j_call: TRBJ2-3
v_call: TRBV5-4
clone_size: -
d_call: -
cdr3_nt: TGTGCCAGCAGCTTGGAATATGATGAGTGGAGAAGCACAGATACGCAGTATTTT
cdr3_aa: CASSLEYDEWRSTDTQYF

j_call: TRBJ2-7
v_call: TRBV11-2
clone_size: once
d_call: TRBD2
cdr3_nt: TGTGCCAGCAGTCCCGTAGCGGGAGCGGCCTACGAGCAGTACTTC
cdr3_aa: CASSPVAGAAYEQYF